This TCR beta chain was observed in a study of blood T cell repertoires in COVID-19. Study overall: Sample material is recorded as cDNA or gDNA derived from T cells, B-cell-depleted T cells, or PBMCs.

As handled by the study authors: The assay estimated nucleated cells by amplifying reference gene primers. Assay used: immunoSEQ multiplex PCR; TCRdb lists only in-frame clones, some missing. V and J calls and clone size are given by that table; D and trimming were obtained from the DNA. The table includes 48,000 or so clones, around 85% detected once. The clonotype was recovered from an older woman with acute or convalescent COVID-19. The specimen was peripheral blood.

As DNA, the CDR3 is TGTGCCAGTAGTCCGCGGGGGACTAGCGGATACCAAGAGACCCAGTACTTC. The encoded protein is CASSPRGTSGYQETQYF. The chain has TRBV19 and TRBJ2-5, with 11 nucleotides matching TRBD2. Trimming at V came to 5 bases and at J to 0 bases, leaving 8 bases not matched to a gene. Germline assignment: CDR1 LNHDA and CDR2 SQIVND (reference sequence). The CDR3 runs 17 residues.